This TCR beta chain was identified during a study of T-cell reconstitution after alpha-beta-depleted transplantation in children. Study outcomes and limitations: As was reported, about two months after transplant, alpha-beta T cells came from several hundred expanded graft clones. Some patients' high day-60 TCRbeta diversity was attributed to recipient cells surviving conditioning.

A note on this clonotype: Its specificity is unknown.

The TCRbeta library incorporated unique molecular identifiers. TCRdb re-analysed the PCR reads in MiXCR, keeping a single row per CDR3 protein. The sample shows 440,000 or so distinct CDR3 sequences, 43% of them seen only once. Trimming pared 3 bases from V and 2 bases from J, leaving 13 bases between. The CDR3 has 15 residues. CDR1 MNHEY and CDR2 SMNVEV come from the germline V gene (reference sequence). The sample in question was PBMCs, obtained before TCRalphabeta/CD19-depleted stem cell transplant. The chain uses TRBV27 and TRBJ2-5; possibly TRBD2 for D (6 bases). The receptor's source is a girl aged 2-10 years with aplastic anemia, due to receive a stem cell transplant. The CDR3 loop is CASSLRGRRQETQYF. In DNA form, the CDR3 reads TGTGCCAGCAGTTTGCGGGGCAGGAGGCAAGAGACCCAGTACTTC.